This T cell receptor (beta chain) was identified in a study of blood T cell repertoires in COVID-19. On the study more broadly: From T cells, B-cell-depleted T cells, or PBMCs came the material, which was cDNA or gDNA.

Enrolled during active infection, Seattle patients were then followed longitudinally. Original methodology: Amplifying reference gene primers gave estimates of nucleated cell counts. Clones were sequenced by immunoSEQ multiplex PCR, and TCRdb holds only the in-frame ones, with some missing. The DNA was the basis for D and trimming; V, J and clone size are from that table. The repertoire has about 76,000 clones, 70% to 90% of them found once; the top ten carry 9.5% to 12%. Only one count was recorded for this clone. The germline V gene encodes CDR1 SGHTA and CDR2 FQGTGA. The CDR3 is made up of 13 amino acids. V was shortened by 5 bases and J by 4 bases, with 9 bases between the two germline ends.

The material sequenced was peripheral blood. The source is a man aged 55 to 70 with COVID-19, enrolled during active disease. The chain employs TRBV7-3 and TRBJ2-1; D may be TRBD2 (6 bases). The CDR3 DNA sequence: TGTGCCAGCAGCACGGGACTTTACAATGAGCAGTTCTTC. This sequence encodes CASSTGLYNEQFF.